This T cell receptor beta chain appears in the sequencing data of a study of regulatory T cells in long-lasting Graves disease. Overall study context: Patients with new Graves' disease had used antithyroid drugs below 3 months. Study observations and caveats: Persistent disease was characterized by preferential usage of TRBV28, TRBJ1-2 and TRBJ2-5.

Trimming took 0 bases from V and 7 from J; bases not matched to a gene: 4. The CDR3 is made up of 15 amino acids. Germline lookup yields CDR1 MNHEY and CDR2 SVGAGI. Time point indicated: newly diagnosed GD, antithyroid drugs for less than 3 months. PBMC RNA served as the TCR library source. Peripheral blood, at approximately 10 milliliters, went into EDTA tubes. The sample holds a few counts of this clonotype. Its antigen is unknown. The TCR beta library used iRepertoire HTBI primers with Arm-PCR amplification of CDR3. TCRdb redid the calling of the multiplex PCR reads with MiXCR, one entry per CDR3 protein. The data show 580,000 or so distinct CDR3 sequences, with around 16% seen just once and 9.5% to 15% held by the top ten. This sample was also put to use in a study of T cells in Graves' hyperthyroidism and ophthalmopathy. That work contributes: The study used the HTBI primer set for a first-round RT-PCR of the TCR CDR3.

The receptor comes from a man aged 18 to 30 with Graves disease. The rearrangement uses TRBV6-5 and TRBJ2-1; 9 nucleotides align to TRBD1. Sample: peripheral blood mononuclear cells (PBMCs), taken at new diagnosis, from a patient treated with antithyroid drugs. The CDR3 here is CASSYSRQGGNEQFF. In DNA form, the CDR3 reads TGTGCCAGCAGTTACTCCCGACAGGGGGGTAATGAGCAGTTCTTC.